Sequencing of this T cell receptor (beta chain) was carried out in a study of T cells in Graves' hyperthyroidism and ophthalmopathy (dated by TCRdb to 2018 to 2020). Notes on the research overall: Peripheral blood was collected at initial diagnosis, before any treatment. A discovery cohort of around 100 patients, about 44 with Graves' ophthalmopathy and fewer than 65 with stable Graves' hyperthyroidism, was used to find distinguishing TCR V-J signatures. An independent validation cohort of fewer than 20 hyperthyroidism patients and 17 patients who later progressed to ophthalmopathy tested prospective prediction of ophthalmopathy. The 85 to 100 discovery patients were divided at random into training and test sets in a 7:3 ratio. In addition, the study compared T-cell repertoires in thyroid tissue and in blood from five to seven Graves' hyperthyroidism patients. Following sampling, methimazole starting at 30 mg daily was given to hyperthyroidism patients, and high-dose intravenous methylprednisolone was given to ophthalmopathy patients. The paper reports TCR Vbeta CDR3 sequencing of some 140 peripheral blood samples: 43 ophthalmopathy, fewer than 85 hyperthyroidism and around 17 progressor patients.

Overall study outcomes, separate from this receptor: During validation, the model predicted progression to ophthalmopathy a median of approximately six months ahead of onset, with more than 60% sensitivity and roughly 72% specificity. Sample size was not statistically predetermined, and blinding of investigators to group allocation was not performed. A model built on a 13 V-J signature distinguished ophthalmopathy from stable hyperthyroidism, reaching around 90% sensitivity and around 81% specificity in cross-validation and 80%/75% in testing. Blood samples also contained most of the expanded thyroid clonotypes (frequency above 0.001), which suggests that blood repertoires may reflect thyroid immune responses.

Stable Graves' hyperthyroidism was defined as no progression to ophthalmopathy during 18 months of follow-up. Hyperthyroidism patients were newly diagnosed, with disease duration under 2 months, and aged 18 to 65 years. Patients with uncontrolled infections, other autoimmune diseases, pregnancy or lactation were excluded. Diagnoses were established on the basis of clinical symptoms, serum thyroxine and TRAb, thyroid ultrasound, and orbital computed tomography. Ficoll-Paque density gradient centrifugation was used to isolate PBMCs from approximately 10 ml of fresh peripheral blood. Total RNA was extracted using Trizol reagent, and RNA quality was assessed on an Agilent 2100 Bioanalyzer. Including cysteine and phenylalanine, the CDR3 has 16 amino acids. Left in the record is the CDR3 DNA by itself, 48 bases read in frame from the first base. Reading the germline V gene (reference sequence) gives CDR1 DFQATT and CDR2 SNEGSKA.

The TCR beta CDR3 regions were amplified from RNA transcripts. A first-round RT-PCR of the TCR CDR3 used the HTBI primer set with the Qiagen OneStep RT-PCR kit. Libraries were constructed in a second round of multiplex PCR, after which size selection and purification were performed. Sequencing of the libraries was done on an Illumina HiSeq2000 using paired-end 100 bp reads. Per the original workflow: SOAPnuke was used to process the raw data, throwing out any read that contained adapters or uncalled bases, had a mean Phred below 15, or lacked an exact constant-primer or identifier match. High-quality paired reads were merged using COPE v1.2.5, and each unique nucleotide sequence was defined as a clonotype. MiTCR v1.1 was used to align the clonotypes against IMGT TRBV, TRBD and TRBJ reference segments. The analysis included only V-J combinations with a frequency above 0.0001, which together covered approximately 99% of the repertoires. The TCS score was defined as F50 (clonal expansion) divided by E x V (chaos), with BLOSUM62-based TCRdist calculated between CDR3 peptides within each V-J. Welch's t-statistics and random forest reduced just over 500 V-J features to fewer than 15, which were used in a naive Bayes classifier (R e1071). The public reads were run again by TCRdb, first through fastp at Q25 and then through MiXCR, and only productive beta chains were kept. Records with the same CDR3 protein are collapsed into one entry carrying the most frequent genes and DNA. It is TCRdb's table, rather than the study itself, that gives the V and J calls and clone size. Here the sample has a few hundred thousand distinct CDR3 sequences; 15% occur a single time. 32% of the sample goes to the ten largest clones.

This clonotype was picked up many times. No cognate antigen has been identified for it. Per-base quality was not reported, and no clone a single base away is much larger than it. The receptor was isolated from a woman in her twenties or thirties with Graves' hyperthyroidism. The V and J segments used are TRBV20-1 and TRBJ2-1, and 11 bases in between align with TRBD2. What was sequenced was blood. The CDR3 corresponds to CRADSGLAEGGNEQFF. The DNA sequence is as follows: TGCAGAGCGGATTCGGGACTAGCGGAGGGGGGCAATGAGCAGTTCTTC.